The 14 T cell receptor beta chains presented below share a single source sample, sequenced in a study of blood T cell repertoires in COVID-19. The protocol was immunoSEQ multiplex PCR, while the TCRdb copy is restricted to in-frame clones and leaves out a portion. The table lists roughly 270,000 clones, roughly 85% of them singletons, with 4% to 6% in the top ten. Sequenced material: peripheral blood. These receptors all stem from a man in his fifties or sixties with active or convalescent COVID-19.

The CDR3 DNA sequence: TGCGCCAGCAGTGTGCTAGAAAAACTGTTTTTT. This sequence encodes CASSVLEKLFF. This chain joins TRBV10-1 and TRBJ1-4; D is unclear. The CDR3 covers 11 residues. Germline V CDR1 and CDR2: WNHNN, SYGVQD (reference sequence). Trimming removed 4 bases at V and 8 bases at J, with 5 bases between.

The rearrangement joins TRBV4-3 to TRBJ2-1, with TRBD2 identical over 7 bases. Trimming cost V 0 bases and J 9 bases; bases outside gene matches: 8. This CDR3 contains 15 residues. CDR1 LGHNA and CDR2 YSLEER come from the germline V gene. The CDR3 is CASSQEGGRISEQFF. As DNA, the CDR3 is TGCGCCAGCAGCCAAGAAGGCGGGAGAATAAGTGAGCAGTTCTTC.

This sequence joins TRBV7-9 and TRBJ2-3, with D maybe TRBD1 (5 bases). This CDR3 is 14 amino acids long. Germline V lookup: CDR1 SEHNR, CDR2 FQNEAQ (reference sequence). The V end was cut by 2 bases, the J end by 2 bases, with 8 bases between. DNA for the CDR3: TGTGCCAGCAGCTTACGACAGAACACAGATACGCAGTATTTT. The encoded protein is CASSLRQNTDTQYF. The variable domain in full, with the rest retrieved from reference TRBV7-9 and TRBJ2-3, is DTGVSQNPRHKITKRGQNVTFRCDPISEHNRLYWYRQTLGQGPEFLTYFQNEAQLEKSRLLSDRFSAERPKGSFSTLEIQRTEQGDSAMYLCASSLRQNTDTQYFGPGTRLTVL.

This chain links TRBV5-4 with TRBJ2-1, with TRBD1 matching 8 bases. Germline lookup yields CDR1 SGHNT and CDR2 YYREEE (reference sequence). The V segment lost 4 bases and the J segment 7 bases; nucleotides outside the gene matches: 7. The length of the CDR3 is 14 residues. Here the CDR3 reads CASSRDRRSNEQFF. CDR3 bases: TGTGCCAGCAGCAGGGACAGGCGTTCAAATGAGCAGTTCTTC.

The V and J genes are TRBV2 and TRBJ2-1; a possible D gene is TRBD2 (5 bases). The V end was cut by 3 bases, the J end by 6 bases, with 12 bases between. The CDR3 is 14 amino acids. Germline-derived CDR1 and CDR2 are SNHLY and FYNNEI. In DNA, the CDR3 is TGTGCCAGCAGTGAGGGAGTGTTGGGCAATGAGCAGTTCTTC. It is translated as CASSEGVLGNEQFF.

The chain combines TRBV11-3 with TRBJ2-7; D unresolved. Trimming shortened V by 1 base and J by 1 base, and 11 bases separated the two germline ends. CDR1 SGHNT and CDR2 YENEEA come from the germline V gene. There are 15 residues in the CDR3. CDR3 region: CASSLVPLLSYEQYF. As DNA, the CDR3 is TGTGCCAGCAGCTTAGTCCCTCTCTTATCCTACGAGCAGTACTTC.

This clone was detected only a few times. The chain employs TRBV4-2 and TRBJ2-1, with D unresolved. Germline CDR1 is LGHNA and CDR2 is YNFKEQ. CDR3 length equals 13 residues. V was shortened by 0 bases and J by 7 bases, with 7 bases between the two germline ends. The CDR3 coding sequence is TGTGCCAGCAGCCAAGATCCCCGGAATGAGCAGTTCTTC. Its protein is CASSQDPRNEQFF.

The genes are TRBV2 and TRBJ2-2, with a tentative D call TRBD2 (5 bases). Per germline, CDR1 SNHLY and CDR2 FYNNEI. The CDR3 is made up of 16 amino acids. Trimming pared 7 bases from V and 4 bases from J, leaving 19 bases between. The CDR3 reads CASTRIGVGSTGELFF. As DNA, the CDR3 is TGTGCCAGCACCCGCATCGGGGTTGGGTCCACCGGGGAGCTGTTTTTT.

This clone has only one observation. V is TRBV28 and J is TRBJ1-5, with D possibly TRBD1 on 6 matching bases. Germline V gene data show CDR1 as MDHEN and CDR2 as SYDVKM. CDR3 size: 15 residues. Trimming cost V 5 bases and J 0 bases, with 11 bases left between them. The CDR3 region has the DNA TGTGCCAGCAGTCGGACAGTTTATAGCAATCAGCCCCAGCATTTT. It translates to CASSRTVYSNQPQHF.

The table lists this clone with a few counts. The rearrangement links TRBV6-6 to TRBJ2-1, with TRBD1 as a possible D gene (6 bases). Trimming stripped 5 bases from V and 2 bases from J, with 22 bases between. CDR1 is MNHNY and CDR2 is SVGAGI in the germline V gene (reference sequence). The length of the CDR3 is 18 residues. DNA for the CDR3: TGTGCCAGCAGTCCCGGCCACTCCGTTAGGGGGACCTACAATGAGCAGTTCTTC. It encodes CASSPGHSVRGTYNEQFF.

This clone was counted a few times. This rearrangement joins TRBV6-6 to TRBJ1-2; D ambiguous. V dropped 3 bases and J dropped 6 bases, with 8 bases sitting between them. The CDR3 is 12 amino acids. Germline lookup yields CDR1 MNHNY and CDR2 SVGAGI (reference sequence). The CDR3 region has the DNA TGTGCCAGCAGTTATTCGGAGGATGGCTACACCTTC. Amino acids: CASSYSEDGYTF.

The chain employs TRBV4-2 and TRBJ1-4, with D possibly TRBD1 on 5 matching bases. Germline V lookup: CDR1 LGHNA, CDR2 YNFKEQ. V lost 4 bases and J 7 bases, leaving 10 bases between the germline ends. CDR3 length: 13 amino acids. CDR3 sequence (DNA): TGTGCCAGCAGCCGGCAGGGAAGTGAAAAACTGTTTTTT. This encodes CASSRQGSEKLFF.

The chain recombines TRBV18 with TRBJ1-3, with D perhaps matching TRBD1 (5 bases). Trimming took off 2 bases at V and 3 bases at J, with 11 bases between the two ends. CDR3 size: 15 residues. CDR1 and CDR2 (germline): KGHSH, LQKENI. The CDR3 region is CASSPWGRIGNTIYF. The CDR3 DNA sequence: TGTGCCAGCTCACCATGGGGGAGGATTGGAAACACCATATATTTT. Together with reference TRBV18 and TRBJ1-3, the CDR3 gives the full variable domain: NAGVMQNPRHLVRRRGQEARLRCSPMKGHSHVYWYRQLPEEGLKFMVYLQKENIIDESGMPKERFSAEFPKEGPSILRIQQVVRGDSAAYFCASSPWGRIGNTIYFGEGSWLTVV.

The rearrangement links TRBV2 to TRBJ1-5; 12 positions agree with TRBD1. With 5 bases clipped from V and 1 base from J, the junction kept 3 bases outside the gene matches. This CDR3 has 16 amino acids. The germline V gene encodes CDR1 SNHLY and CDR2 FYNNEI. The CDR3 DNA reads TGTGCCAGCAGTAAAGGGACAGGGGGCAGCAATCAGCCCCAGCATTTT. Amino acids: CASSKGTGGSNQPQHF.